The 11 T cell receptor beta chains below were found in one sample sequenced in a study of blood T cell repertoires in COVID-19. Here immunoSEQ multiplex PCR was the method, and the copy in TCRdb shows in-frame clones only, minus some. The sample shows about 310,000 clones, 85% to 90% of them seen only once. Specimen: PBMCs or T cells enriched from blood (not recorded which). These receptors were obtained from a woman in her twenties or thirties who had recovered from COVID-19.

The chain is built from TRBV18 and TRBJ1-2; D gene uncertain. Trimming cost V 3 bases and J 2 bases, with 10 bases left between them. CDR1 is KGHSH, CDR2 LQKENI, per germline. The CDR3 is made up of 14 amino acids. In DNA form, the CDR3 reads TGTGCCAGCTCACCTGGCAGGCAGAACTATGGCTACACCTTC. Its protein product is CASSPGRQNYGYTF.

This chain links TRBV13 with TRBJ1-4; a possible D gene is TRBD1 (5 bases). Germline lookup yields CDR1 PRHDT and CDR2 FYEKMQ (reference sequence). The CDR3 runs to 13 residues. V shed 0 bases and J shed 6 bases, with 5 bases lying between them. The CDR3 here is CASSLGQDEKLFF. In DNA, the CDR3 is TGTGCCAGCAGCTTAGGACAGGATGAAAAACTGTTTTTT.

This rearrangement joins TRBV7-2 to TRBJ2-7; D possibly corresponds to TRBD1 (6 bases). The length of the CDR3 is 16 residues. With 6 bases removed from V and 0 bases from J, the gap between germline ends came to 18 bases. Germline CDR1 is SGHTA and CDR2 is FQGNSA. CDR3 in DNA: TGTGCCAGCAGATATTCCGCAGGGGCGAACTCCTACGAGCAGTACTTC. Translated, it gives CASRYSAGANSYEQYF.

The V gene is TRBV4-2, the J gene TRBJ2-3; TRBD2 matches 7 bases. The CDR3 totals 17 residues. With 1 base clipped from V and 1 base from J, the junction kept 8 bases outside the gene matches. In germline, CDR1 is LGHNA, CDR2 YNFKEQ. The CDR3 loop reads CASSQGSASGRTDTQYF. The CDR3 DNA is TGTGCCAGCAGCCAAGGGTCGGCTAGCGGACGCACAGATACGCAGTATTTT.

The chain couples TRBV5-8 to TRBJ2-5, with 9 positions matching TRBD2. There are 12 residues in the CDR3. V gave up 5 bases and J gave up 7 bases; unmatched junction bases: 3. The V gene's germline CDR1 is SGHTS and CDR2 YDEGEE. The CDR3 sequence is CASRSGLATQYF. The CDR3 DNA follows: TGTGCCAGCAGGTCGGGACTAGCGACCCAGTACTTC.

The chain joins TRBV6-5 to TRBJ2-1; D might be TRBD1 (5 bases). The CDR3 is 14 amino acids. V was clipped by 7 bases and J by 5 bases, with 15 bases between them. The V gene's germline CDR1 is MNHEY and CDR2 SVGAGI. CDR3 protein: CASTPRQLHNEQFF. The CDR3 DNA reads TGTGCCAGCACGCCTCGACAGCTCCACAATGAGCAGTTCTTC.

V usage is TRBV10-2 and J usage is TRBJ2-7, with TRBD1 matching over 8 bases. This CDR3 comprises 15 residues. The germline V gene encodes CDR1 WSHSY and CDR2 SAAADI. J lost 1 base, V lost 4 bases, and 6 bases had no gene match. CDR3 DNA: TGCGCCAGCAGTGGGACGGGACAGGCATCCTACGAGCAGTACTTC. Encoded protein: CASSGTGQASYEQYF.

This clone was counted a single time. CDR3 DNA sequence: TGTGCCAGCAGCTCGCTGGACACACAAGAGACCCAGTACTTC. Translation: CASSSLDTQETQYF. The rearrangement uses TRBV11-2 and TRBJ2-5; perhaps TRBD1 as D (5 bases). This CDR3 has 14 residues. V was clipped by 4 bases and J by 2 bases, with 11 bases between them. CDR1 SGHAT and CDR2 FQNNGV come from the germline V gene.

V and J are TRBV7-9 and TRBJ1-2; possibly TRBD1 for D (5 bases). The germline gives CDR1 SEHNR, CDR2 FQNEAQ (reference sequence). The CDR3 loop spans 12 amino acids. V lost 1 base to trimming and J lost 5 bases, with 5 bases between them. The CDR3 DNA reads as TGTGCCAGCAGCTTAGAGGGGTATGGCTACACCTTC. Its translation is CASSLEGYGYTF.

The chain recombines TRBV5-4 with TRBJ2-1; the D gene is possibly TRBD2 (6 bases). There are 15 residues in the CDR3. The ends were cut back, 2 bases at V and 4 bases at J, with 13 bases in the middle. Germline assignment: CDR1 SGHNT and CDR2 YYREEE (reference sequence). The CDR3 DNA follows: TGTGCCAGCAGCTTTTCGTGGGAGGAATACAATGAGCAGTTCTTC. Translation: CASSFSWEEYNEQFF.

Here the CDR3 DNA reads TGTGCCAGCAGCCCCTTAGAACAGATCATGAACACTGAAGCTTTCTTT. Its protein product is CASSPLEQIMNTEAFF. This chain uses TRBV6-2 or TRBV6-3 with TRBJ1-1; D is unresolved. The CDR3 consists of 16 residues. The V gene's germline CDR1 is MNHEY and CDR2 SVGEGT. The V and J ends lost 6 bases and 0 bases respectively, with 17 bases between them.